The 14 T cell receptor beta chains given below trace back to one sample, sequenced in a study of T cell responses to AZD1222 COVID-19 vaccine. Assay: immunoSEQ multiplex PCR; the TCRdb copy retains only in-frame clones and omits some. The data hold about 120,000 clones, with more than 85% observed a single time. Sequencing used peripheral blood, obtained 28 days after the second AZD1222 dose. These receptors originate from an adult who received the AZD1222 COVID-19 vaccine.

For the CDR3, the DNA is TGTGCTAGTGGTTTGGGTCATAGGACCGGGGAGCTGTTTTTT. This codes for CASGLGHRTGELFF. The genes are TRBV12-5 and TRBJ2-2; D is ambiguous. The CDR3 runs to 14 residues. Looked up from germline, CDR1 is LGHNT and CDR2 is FRNRAP. The V gene lost 1 base and the J gene lost 5 bases, with 8 bases spanning the gap.

The chain joins TRBV6-5 to TRBJ2-1; no reliable D call. This CDR3 is built from 13 residues. V gave up 2 bases and J gave up 6 bases, with 8 bases separating them. Looked up from germline, CDR1 is MNHEY and CDR2 is SVGAGI. The CDR3 reads CASSYNYPNEQFF. Here the CDR3 DNA reads TGTGCCAGCAGTTACAATTATCCCAATGAGCAGTTCTTC.

V and J are TRBV14 and TRBJ2-5; 10 nucleotides match TRBD2. Trimming cost V 4 bases and J 1 base; bases outside gene matches: 6. The CDR3 runs 16 residues. Germline V gives CDR1 SGHDN, CDR2 FVKESK. The CDR3 DNA is TGTGCCAGCAGCCCCTGGACTAGCGGCCGCCAAGAGACCCAGTACTTC. As protein: CASSPWTSGRQETQYF.

The genes are TRBV5-1 and TRBJ1-2; TRBD1 matches at 8 bases. The V gene's germline CDR1 is SGHRS and CDR2 YFSETQ. The ends lost 0 bases at V and 3 bases at J; junction bases unmatched: 4. The CDR3 has 15 amino acids. The chain's CDR3 is CASSLADRDDYGYTF. DNA of the CDR3: TGCGCCAGCAGCTTGGCGGACAGGGATGACTATGGCTACACCTTC.

The CDR3 DNA reads as TGTGCCAGCAGCCCCCTAGCGGGTGAGCAGTTCTTC. This gives the protein CASSPLAGEQFF. The chain joins TRBV11-2 to TRBJ2-1, with TRBD2 matching 8 bases. The J segment lost 9 bases and the V segment lost 5 bases, leaving 3 bases of the junction unmatched. CDR1 is SGHAT, CDR2 FQNNGV, per germline. CDR3 length equals 12 residues.

This clone has only one observation. The rearrangement links TRBV6-1 to TRBJ1-5; 8 bases fit TRBD1. The J segment lost 7 bases and the V segment lost 2 bases, leaving 7 bases of the junction unmatched. Germline CDR1 is MNHNS and CDR2 is SASEGT. This CDR3 contains 15 residues. The CDR3 here is CASSEYGQGGQPQHF. CDR3 sequence (DNA): TGTGCCAGCAGTGAATACGGACAGGGCGGCCAGCCCCAGCATTTT.

About this clone itself: At one end the junction does not follow the germline gene, possibly because of a read error. The chain is built from TRBV9 and TRBJ1-1; 8 bases agree with TRBD1. Looked up from germline, CDR1 is SGDLS and CDR2 is YYNGEE. The CDR3 length is 15 residues. In nucleotides, the CDR3 is TGTGCCAGCAGCCCACGGACAGGGTTGAATACTGAAGCTTTCTTT. Protein product: CASSPRTGLNTEAFF. Based on the CDR3 plus reference TRBV9 and TRBJ1-1, the full variable domain is DSGVTQTPKHLITATGQRVTLRCSPRSGDLSVYWYQQSLDQGLQFLIQYYNGEERAKGNILERFSAQQFPDLHSELNLSSLELGDSALYFCASSPRTGLNTEAFFGQGTRLTVV.

The V gene is TRBV2, the J gene TRBJ2-1, with D possibly TRBD2 on 6 matching bases. Trimming cost V 6 bases and J 4 bases, with 13 bases left between them. Germline values: CDR1 SNHLY, CDR2 FYNNEI. This CDR3 has 14 residues. CDR3 loop: CASREGEGYNEQFF. As DNA, the CDR3 is TGTGCCAGCAGGGAGGGAGAGGGTTACAATGAGCAGTTCTTC.

The chain carries TRBV18 and TRBJ2-7; weak D call: TRBD1 (5 bases). The CDR3 consists of 14 residues. CDR1 is KGHSH and CDR2 is LQKENI in the germline V gene. Trimming took off 1 base at V and 3 bases at J, with 10 bases between the two ends. CDR3 loop: CASSPQDTNYEQYF. CDR3 sequence (DNA): TGTGCCAGCTCACCACAGGACACCAACTACGAGCAGTACTTC.

This CDR3 reads CASSGRPGAYEQYF. DNA for the CDR3: TGTGCCAGCAGCGGGAGGCCGGGAGCCTACGAGCAGTACTTC. The chain employs TRBV11-1 and TRBJ2-7; weak D call: TRBD2 (6 bases). The germline V and J ends were trimmed by 5 bases and 2 bases, with 13 bases remaining between them. The CDR3 consists of 14 residues. Germline V gene lookup returns CDR1 SGHAT and CDR2 FQDESV (reference sequence).

The chain employs TRBV5-5 and TRBJ1-2; unclear D gene. CDR1 SGHKS and CDR2 YYEKEE come from the germline V gene (reference sequence). The CDR3 is made up of 16 amino acids. V shed 1 base and J shed 1 base, with 14 bases lying between them. This chain's CDR3 is CASSLSLGLDNYGYTF. CDR3 DNA sequence: TGTGCCAGCAGCTTGAGTCTTGGGCTAGATAACTATGGCTACACCTTC.

Here the CDR3 DNA reads TGTGCCAGCAGGGTTAGCGGATACAATGAGCAGTTCTTC. This translates into CASRVSGYNEQFF. This rearrangement joins TRBV12-3 or TRBV12-4 to TRBJ2-1; TRBD2 is a possible D gene (6 bases). CDR3 length equals 13 residues. V shed 6 bases and J shed 4 bases, with 10 bases lying between them.

The chain has TRBV27 and TRBJ2-5, with 7 nucleotides matching TRBD1. J gave up 6 bases and V 4 bases, and 20 bases lay outside the gene matches. The CDR3 has 18 residues. Germline CDR1 is MNHEY and CDR2 is SMNVEV (reference sequence). The CDR3 nucleotides read TGTGCCAGCAGTTCTACGCCAGGGGGACCTAGGGCAGGGCAGACCCAGTACTTC. This encodes CASSSTPGGPRAGQTQYF.

The chain combines TRBV11-1 with TRBJ2-1, with 8 bases aligning to TRBD2. Per germline, CDR1 SGHAT and CDR2 FQDESV (reference sequence). The CDR3 runs 16 residues. With 4 bases clipped from V and 0 bases from J, the junction kept 5 bases outside the gene matches. The CDR3 DNA is TGTGCCAGCAGCTCACTAGCGGAGTACTCCTACAATGAGCAGTTCTTC. Amino acids: CASSSLAEYSYNEQFF. The full variable domain, rest sourced from reference TRBV11-1 and TRBJ2-1, is EAEVAQSPRYKITEKSQAVAFWCDPISGHATLYWYRQILGQGPELLVQFQDESVVDDSQLPKDRFSAERLKGVDSTLKIQPAELGDSAMYLCASSSLAEYSYNEQFFGPGTRLTVL.